The 17 T cell receptor beta chains below were found in one sample sequenced in a study of neurological immune-mediated disorders. TCRdb fed the 5' RACE reads into MiXCR, producing one record per CDR3 protein. The sample lists around 78,000 distinct CDR3 sequences; under 20% were seen once. Sequenced: PBMCs. The receptor source for this set is a middle-aged woman in good health.

At least ten counts were recorded for this clonotype. The chain couples TRBV12-3 or TRBV12-4 to TRBJ1-5; possibly TRBD1 for D (6 bases). This CDR3 contains 15 residues. V gave up 1 base and J gave up 8 bases, with 15 bases separating them. The CDR3 here is CASSLDSTGSKPQHF. The CDR3 DNA is TGTGCCAGCAGTTTAGACTCAACAGGGTCGAAGCCCCAGCATTTT.

This clonotype was observed many times. V usage is TRBV5-1 and J usage is TRBJ2-1; D could derive from TRBD1 or TRBD2 (6 bases each). The CDR3 totals 12 residues. Trimming pared 6 bases from V and 8 bases from J, leaving 12 bases between. The germline CDR1 and CDR2 sequences are SGHRS and YFSETQ. CDR3 sequence reads: CASNPGGHEQFF. CDR3 DNA sequence: TGCGCCAGCAACCCCGGGGGCCATGAGCAGTTCTTC. The variable domain in full, with the rest retrieved from reference TRBV5-1 and TRBJ2-1, is KAGVTQTPRYLIKTRGQQVTLSCSPISGHRSVSWYQQTPGQGLQFLFEYFSETQRNKGNFPGRFSGRQFSNSRSEMNVSTLELGDSALYLCASNPGGHEQFFGPGTRLTVL.

The chain recombines TRBV5-6 with TRBJ2-4, with D perhaps TRBD1 (5 bases). Per germline, CDR1 SGHDT and CDR2 YYEEEE. This CDR3 is 15 amino acids long. V dropped 0 bases and J dropped 0 bases, with 7 bases sitting between them. CDR3 in amino acids: CASSLGGIAKNIQYF. The CDR3 coding sequence is TGTGCCAGCAGCTTGGGGGGCATAGCCAAAAACATTCAGTACTTC.

This clonotype was seen repeatedly, ten times or more. CDR3: CSVGAGNQPQHF. CDR3 DNA sequence: TGCAGCGTTGGAGCGGGGAATCAGCCCCAGCATTTT. The chain carries TRBV29-1 and TRBJ1-5; D gene uncertain. Trimming took 4 bases from V and 4 from J, leaving 8 bases between them. The CDR3 covers 12 residues. Germline CDR1 and CDR2: SQVTM and ANQGSEA.

This clonotype came up many times. The chain joins TRBV7-2 to TRBJ1-6; D perhaps matches TRBD1 (6 bases). The CDR3 totals 16 residues. Trimming removed 5 bases at V and 2 bases at J, with 13 bases between. Germline V lookup: CDR1 SGHTA, CDR2 FQGNSA. CDR3 region: CASSRARDTYNSPLHF. For the CDR3, the DNA is TGTGCCAGCAGCCGAGCCAGGGACACCTATAATTCACCCCTCCACTTT.

This clonotype has at least ten counts. The chain couples TRBV12-3 or TRBV12-4 to TRBJ1-3; no clear D gene. With 7 bases removed from V and 0 bases from J, the gap between germline ends came to 7 bases. The CDR3 contains 13 residues. The CDR3 reads CASIKTSGNTIYF. CDR3 in DNA: TGTGCCAGCATCAAAACCTCTGGAAACACCATATATTTT.

This clonotype was picked up many times. One end of the junction does not line up with germline, which may come from a read error. The rearrangement links TRBV6-2 or TRBV6-3 to TRBJ2-7; the match to TRBD1 covers 8 bases. Germline assignment: CDR1 MNHEY and CDR2 SVGEGT. The CDR3 extends over 14 amino acids. CDR3 DNA sequence: TGTGCCAGCAGGTACTATCAGGGGGCGAAAGAGCAGTACTTC. Protein product: CASRYYQGAKEQYF.

In its sample, this clonotype was seen many times. The chain couples TRBV5-1 to TRBJ1-1, with 7 bases identical to TRBD1. The V gene's germline CDR1 is SGHRS and CDR2 YFSETQ. CDR3 length: 15 amino acids. V lost 4 bases and J lost 3; bases outside the gene matches: 9. CDR3 in DNA: TGCGCCAGCAGCAAGCAAGGGGGCTTTTACACTGAAGCTTTCTTT. Its translation is CASSKQGGFYTEAFF.

In its sample, this clonotype was seen many times. The CDR3 sequence: CASSLDIATETQYF. DNA for the CDR3: TGTGCCAGCAGCTTAGATATAGCTACGGAGACCCAGTACTTC. The chain employs TRBV7-2 and TRBJ2-5; D is unclear. CDR3 size: 14 residues. Germline assignment: CDR1 SGHTA and CDR2 FQGNSA. Trimming removed 1 base from V and 5 bases from J, with 11 bases in between.

The chain has TRBV5-4 and TRBJ1-2; the match to TRBD1 covers 10 bases. CDR3 length equals 14 residues. V lost 2 bases and J lost 8; bases outside the gene matches: 6. The germline CDR1 and CDR2 sequences are SGHNT and YYREEE (reference sequence). The CDR3 DNA sequence: TGTGCCAGCAGCTTCGCGACAGGGGGCGCCGGCTACACCTTC. Protein: CASSFATGGAGYTF.

The J gene is TRBJ2-7, the V gene TRBV5-1, with a tentative D call TRBD1 (5 bases). V lost 0 bases, J lost 6 bases, and 16 bases lay in between. Germline-derived CDR1 and CDR2 are SGHRS and YFSETQ. The CDR3 length is 15 residues. The CDR3 is CASSLDRNGIPEQYF. The CDR3 DNA reads as TGCGCCAGCAGCTTGGACAGGAATGGGATTCCCGAGCAGTACTTC.

This clonotype was recorded many times. J is TRBJ1-4 and V is TRBV2; D remains ambiguous. This CDR3 spans 15 amino acids. From germline, CDR1 is SNHLY and CDR2 FYNNEI. Trimming took 6 bases from V and 0 from J, leaving 11 bases between them. CDR3 in DNA: TGTGCCAGCAGGGCTGACTCAGCAACTAATGAAAAACTGTTTTTT. Encoded protein: CASRADSATNEKLFF.

The table lists this clonotype with many counts. This rearrangement joins TRBV4-1 to TRBJ2-3; TRBD2 agrees at 16 bases. This CDR3 is 22 amino acids long. V was clipped by 5 bases and J by 2 bases; unmatched bases: 19. The germline V gene encodes CDR1 MGHRA and CDR2 YSYEKL. CDR3 region: CASSSRTSGTSGGAAVTDTQYF. CDR3 in DNA: TGCGCCAGCAGCTCTCGTACCTCCGGGACTAGCGGGGGGGCGGCCGTCACAGATACGCAGTATTTT.

Relative to its sample, this clonotype is medium-sized (0.01 to 0.1%). V and J are TRBV20-1 and TRBJ1-2; D call uncertain. The V end lost 6 bases, the J end lost 5 bases, and 10 bases lay between the germline ends. Germline CDR1 DFQATT, CDR2 SNEGSKA (reference sequence). The CDR3 contains 11 residues. CDR3 sequence: CSARAGYGYTF. CDR3 nucleotide sequence: TGCAGTGCCCGCGCGGGGTATGGCTACACCTTC.

This clonotype came up a few times. J is TRBJ2-3 and V is TRBV12-3 or TRBV12-4, with 9 bases fitting TRBD2. With V trimmed by 1 base and J by 4 bases, 0 bases remained unmatched. CDR3 size: 14 residues. The CDR3 DNA reads as TGTGCCAGCAGTTTAGGCGGGGGGGCAGATACGCAGTATTTT. Translation gives CASSLGGGADTQYF.

This clonotype was detected ten times or more. The chain carries TRBV6-2 or TRBV6-3 and TRBJ2-2; 11 bases fit TRBD2. CDR1 and CDR2 from the germline V gene are MNHEY and SVGEGT. The CDR3 totals 17 residues. Germline trimming cut 6 bases from V and 2 bases from J; bases unmatched to any gene: 8. In DNA form, the CDR3 reads TGTGCCAGCAGGACGACTAGCGGGGCCTTCAACACCGGGGAGCTGTTTTTT. It yields the protein CASRTTSGAFNTGELFF.

This clonotype has at least ten counts. This chain joins TRBV6-5 and TRBJ2-7, with 9 positions matching TRBD1. The junction had 10 bases not matched to a gene; V was cut back by 7 bases and J by 3 bases. The CDR3 has 15 amino acids. Germline loops: CDR1 MNHEY, CDR2 SVGAGI. The CDR3 coding sequence is TGTGCCAGCACTTATTCCGGGACAGGGCGCTACGAGCAGTACTTC. Residues: CASTYSGTGRYEQYF.